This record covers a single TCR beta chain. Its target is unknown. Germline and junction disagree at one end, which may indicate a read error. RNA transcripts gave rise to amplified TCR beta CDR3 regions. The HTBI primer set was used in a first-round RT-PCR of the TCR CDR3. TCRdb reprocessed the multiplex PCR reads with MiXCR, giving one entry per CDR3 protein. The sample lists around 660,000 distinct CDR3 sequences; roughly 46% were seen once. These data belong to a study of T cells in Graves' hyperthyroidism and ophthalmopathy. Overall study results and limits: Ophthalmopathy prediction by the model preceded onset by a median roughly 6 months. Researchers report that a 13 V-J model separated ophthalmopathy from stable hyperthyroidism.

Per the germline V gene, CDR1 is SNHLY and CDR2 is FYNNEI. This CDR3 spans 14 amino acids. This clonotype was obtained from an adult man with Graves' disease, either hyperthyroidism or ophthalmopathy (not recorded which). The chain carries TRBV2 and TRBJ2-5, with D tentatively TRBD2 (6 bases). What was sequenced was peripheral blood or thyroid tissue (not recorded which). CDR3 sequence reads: CASSFERAQETQYF. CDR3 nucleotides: TGTGCCAGCAGTTTCGAGCGGGCTCAAGAAACCCAGTACTTC.